These 3 T cell receptor beta chains were sequenced from one sample in a study of beta chain features in type 1 diabetes. These TCRs are of unknown antigen specificity. Findings and caveats of the study: In all four CD4+ subsets, TCRB CDR3 length was significantly, moderately reduced in type 1 diabetes.

cDNA synthesis used the whole RNA isolate, giving expressed TCRB sequences. Assay used: immunoSEQ multiplex PCR; TCRdb lists only in-frame clones, some missing. The table has 300,000 to 400,000 clones, roughly a tenth seen once. The specimen was central memory CD4+ T cells from blood. The receptor source for this set is a man aged 25-40 years with type 1 diabetes.

This clone was detected a few times. This chain joins TRBV6-5 and TRBJ2-1; 7 bases line up with TRBD1. Germline lookup yields CDR1 MNHEY and CDR2 SVGAGI. V shed 9 bases, J shed 3 bases, and the junction held 8 bases outside the gene matches. CDR3 length equals 14 residues. The CDR3 is CASHRDSGYNEQFF. The CDR3 nucleotides read TGTGCCAGTCACCGGGACAGTGGCTACAATGAGCAGTTCTTC.

This clone was seen more than once but under ten times. The chain is built from TRBV4-1 and TRBJ1-5; D is unclear. Germline V lookup: CDR1 MGHRA, CDR2 YSYEKL. The CDR3 sequence is 20 residues long. Trimming removed 1 base from V and 10 bases from J, with 32 bases in between. CDR3: CASSQGSDGKTVPRRQPQHF. The CDR3 nucleotides are TGCGCCAGCAGCCAAGGATCGGACGGAAAAACCGTCCCACGGCGTCAACCCCAGCATTTT.

This rearrangement joins TRBV5-1 to TRBJ2-7, with 9 positions matching TRBD1. V was pared by 4 bases and J by 6 bases, with 8 bases of the junction left unmatched. This CDR3 comprises 14 residues. Germline V gene sequence: CDR1 SGHRS, CDR2 YFSETQ. Here the CDR3 DNA reads TGCGCCAGCAGCCGGACAGGGGAGCAAGGCGAGCAGTACTTC. Protein product: CASSRTGEQGEQYF.